A selection of T cell receptor beta chains follows, all from one sample in a study of T cell changes during pregnancy in multiple sclerosis. Profiled with immunoSEQ multiplex PCR; TCRdb holds only in-frame clones, not every one. The data show over 85,000 clones, over 75% seen once. This material consisted of peripheral blood, taken in the second trimester of pregnancy. The receptor set was obtained from a female donor in good health, enrolled as a control in a pregnancy study. Both conserved end residues are part of each CDR3. D genes are given only for firm matches. Size is omitted from some rows. Given values are once, few, many or a class for expanded clones.

TRBJ2-7	.	14	.	TRBV6-5	TGTGCCAGCAGTTACGGCCGACAGTCCTACGAGCAGTACTTC	CASSYGRQSYEQYF
TRBJ1-5	.	13	.	TRBV6-5	TGTGCCAGCAGTTACTCGAGAAATCAGCCCCAGCATTTT	CASSYSRNQPQHF
TRBJ1-3	.	17	TRBD1	TRBV28	TGTGCCAGCAGTAGGGGGATAGGGACAGCCCCTGGAAACACCATATATTTT	CASSRGIGTAPGNTIYF
TRBJ1-5	.	14	.	TRBV2	TGTGCCAGCAGTGAAGACAGGGAGTATCAGCCCCAGCATTTT	CASSEDREYQPQHF
TRBJ2-7	.	14	.	TRBV10-2	TGCGCCAGCAGCCCAGGGGGAGGTGGGTACGAGCAGTACTTC	CASSPGGGGYEQYF
TRBJ1-1	once	15	TRBD1	TRBV5-1	TGCGCCAGCAGCTGGGGACAGGGGGCAGTCACTGAAGCTTTCTTT	CASSWGQGAVTEAFF
TRBJ2-7	.	15	TRBD1	TRBV6-6	TGTGCCAGCAGTTATTTGGACAGGGGGTCCCACGAGCAGTACTTC	CASSYLDRGSHEQYF
TRBJ2-1	.	14	.	TRBV19	TGTGCCAGTAGACCAGGGGTTTCTTACAATGAGCAGTTCTTC	CASRPGVSYNEQFF
TRBJ2-6	.	18	.	TRBV11-2	TGTGCCAGCAGCCCTGAAGGGGCAGCCTTCTCTGGGGCCAACGTCCTGACTTTC	CASSPEGAAFSGANVLTF
TRBJ1-2	.	17	.	TRBV9	TGTGCCAGCAGCGTAGGAGGGACTGATGGGAGGAACTATGGCTACACCTTC	CASSVGGTDGRNYGYTF
TRBJ1-5	.	14	.	TRBV7-9	TGTGCCAGCAGCTTTGACAGTAGAGGACAGCCCCAGCATTTT	CASSFDSRGQPQHF
TRBJ1-4	.	14	.	TRBV2	TGTGCCAGCAGTGGGACAGCAACTAATGAAAAACTGTTTTTT	CASSGTATNEKLFF
TRBJ2-7	.	15	TRBD1	TRBV5-5	TGTGCCAGCAGCCTGAGGACAGGGGGGTCCTACGAGCAGTACTTC	CASSLRTGGSYEQYF
TRBJ1-5	.	14	TRBD1	TRBV7-2	TGTGCCAGCAGCAGACAGGGGGTAAATCAGCCCCAGCATTTT	CASSRQGVNQPQHF
TRBJ2-1	.	16	TRBD1	TRBV28	TGTGCCAGCAGAGCTCTTGTGGACAGGCCAAACAATGAGCAGTTCTTC	CASRALVDRPNNEQFF
TRBJ1-5	.	14	TRBD1	TRBV27	TGTGCCAGCAGTCCGGACAGGGTTGGCCAGCCCCAGCATTTT	CASSPDRVGQPQHF
TRBJ2-3	.	15	TRBD2	TRBV7-8	TGTGCCAGCAGCTTGGGACTAGCGATCACAGATACGCAGTATTTT	CASSLGLAITDTQYF
TRBJ2-3	.	13	TRBD1	TRBV18	TGTGCCAGCTCATCGTTACAGGGGGATACGCAGTATTTT	CASSSLQGDTQYF
TRBJ2-5	.	14	TRBD2	TRBV5-6	TGTGCCAGCAGCACCGGACTAGCCCCCGAGACCCAGTACTTC	CASSTGLAPETQYF
TRBJ2-5	.	15	TRBD2	TRBV4-3	TGCGCCAGCAGCCAAACTAGCGGGAGGCTAGAGACCCAGTACTTC	CASSQTSGRLETQYF
TRBJ1-6	.	15	TRBD1	TRBV6-5	TGTGCCAGCAGTTACTCCACAGGGGGCGCGACACCCCTCCACTTT	CASSYSTGGATPLHF
TRBJ2-2	.	17	.	TRBV10-3	TGTGCCATCAGACTTCCGGGATCCGCAGCGAACACCGGGGAGCTGTTTTTT	CAIRLPGSAANTGELFF
TRBJ2-7	.	13	.	TRBV10-1	TGCGCCAGCAGTGAGAGCGGCAGGGGAGAGCAGTACTTC	CASSESGRGEQYF
TRBJ2-4	.	15	TRBD1	TRBV15	TGTGCCACCAGCTGGAAACGGGACAGGGTTGACATTCAGTACTTC	CATSWKRDRVDIQYF
TRBJ2-3	.	15	.	TRBV11-1	TGTGCCAGCAGCTTAGCGGGGAGACGCACAGATACGCAGTATTTT	CASSLAGRRTDTQYF
TRBJ2-2	.	17	TRBD2	TRBV27	TGTGCCAGCAGTCTCCCCCGACTAGCGGGAGGCACCGGGGAGCTGTTTTTT	CASSLPRLAGGTGELFF
TRBJ2-5	once	16	TRBD1	TRBV9	TGTGCCAGCAGCCCGAGACAGGGGGGGTACCAAGAGACCCAGTACTTC	CASSPRQGGYQETQYF
TRBJ2-7	.	15	.	TRBV7-9	TGTGCCAGCAGCATCGGGGGTAGCGGAACCTACGAGCAGTACTTC	CASSIGGSGTYEQYF
TRBJ2-1	.	15	TRBD1	TRBV19	TGTGCCAGTAGTGTCACAGGGGGCTCCTACAATGAGCAGTTCTTC	CASSVTGGSYNEQFF
TRBJ2-2	.	16	TRBD2	TRBV7-9	TGTGCCAGCACTAGGGCCCGGGGGGCGAACACCGGGGAGCTGTTTTTT	CASTRARGANTGELFF
TRBJ2-2	few	16	TRBD2	TRBV6-1	TGTGCCAGCAGTGGACTAGCGGCCCGAATGGGCGGGGAGCTGTTTTTT	CASSGLAARMGGELFF
TRBJ2-5	.	18	TRBD2	TRBV28	TGTGCCAGCAGTTCGCCGGGACTAGCGGGTTGGAGCCCAGAGACCCAGTACTTC	CASSSPGLAGWSPETQYF
TRBJ2-3	once	14	TRBD2	TRBV9	TGTGCCAGCAGCGTCTCTGCGGGAGGGGATACGCAGTATTTT	CASSVSAGGDTQYF
TRBJ1-1	.	17	.	TRBV5-4	TGTGCCAGCAGCTCCCCCGAGGCGGCTCCTTCGAACACTGAAGCTTTCTTT	CASSSPEAAPSNTEAFF
TRBJ2-2	.	15	.	TRBV2	TGTGCCAGCAGCAGACAGGTTATGAGCACCGGGGAGCTGTTTTTT	CASSRQVMSTGELFF
TRBJ2-7	.	11	.	TRBV5-6	TGTGCCAGCAGCTTCGGGGACGAGCAGTACTTC	CASSFGDEQYF
TRBJ1-2	.	14	.	TRBV7-9	TGTGCCAGCAGCTTAGGGCGGGAAAACTATGGCTACACCTTC	CASSLGRENYGYTF
TRBJ2-7	once	15	TRBD2	TRBV7-2	TGTGCCAGCAGATTCGGACTAGCGGAGGGGAACGAGCAGTACTTC	CASRFGLAEGNEQYF
TRBJ1-2	.	15	TRBD1	TRBV14	TGTGCCAGCAGCCTCTACACAGGGGGACCCGTGGTAAACACCTTC	CASSLYTGGPVVNTF
TRBJ2-1	few	15	TRBD2	TRBV30	TGTGCCTGGACCCACCTGACTAGCGGGAGTTCAGGGCAGTTCTTC	CAWTHLTSGSSGQFF
TRBJ1-6	.	20	TRBD1	TRBV19	TGTGCCAGTAGTATGCTCCTCGGGACAGGGGATTTTACGGGGAATTCACCCCTCCACTTT	CASSMLLGTGDFTGNSPLHF
TRBJ1-5	.	16	.	TRBV6-5	TGTGCCAGCAGTTCCCTGAGGAGTCTTAGCAATCAGCCCCAGCATTTT	CASSSLRSLSNQPQHF